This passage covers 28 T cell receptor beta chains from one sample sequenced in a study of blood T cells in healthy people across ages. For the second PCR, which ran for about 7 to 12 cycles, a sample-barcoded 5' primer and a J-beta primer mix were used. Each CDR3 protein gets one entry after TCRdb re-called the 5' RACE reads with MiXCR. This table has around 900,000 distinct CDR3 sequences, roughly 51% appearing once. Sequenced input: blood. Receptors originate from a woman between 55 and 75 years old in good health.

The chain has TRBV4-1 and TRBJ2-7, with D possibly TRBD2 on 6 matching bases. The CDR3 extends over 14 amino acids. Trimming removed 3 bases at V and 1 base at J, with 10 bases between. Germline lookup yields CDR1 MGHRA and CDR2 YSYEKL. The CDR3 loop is CASSQNSGSYEQYF. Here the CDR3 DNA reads TGCGCCAGCAGCCAGAATAGCGGATCCTACGAGCAGTACTTC.

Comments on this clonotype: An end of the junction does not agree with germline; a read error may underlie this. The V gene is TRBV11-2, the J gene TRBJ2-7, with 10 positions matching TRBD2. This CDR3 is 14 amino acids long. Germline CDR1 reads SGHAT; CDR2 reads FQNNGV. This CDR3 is CASTLLAGFDEQYF. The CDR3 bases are TGTGCCAGCACCCTACTAGCGGGATTCGACGAACAGTACTTC.

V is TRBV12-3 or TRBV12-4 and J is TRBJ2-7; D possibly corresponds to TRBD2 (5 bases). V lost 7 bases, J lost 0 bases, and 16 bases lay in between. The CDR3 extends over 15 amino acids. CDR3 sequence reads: CASTSGGGRSYEQYF. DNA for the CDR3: TGTGCCAGCACTTCGGGCGGAGGCCGCTCCTACGAGCAGTACTTC.

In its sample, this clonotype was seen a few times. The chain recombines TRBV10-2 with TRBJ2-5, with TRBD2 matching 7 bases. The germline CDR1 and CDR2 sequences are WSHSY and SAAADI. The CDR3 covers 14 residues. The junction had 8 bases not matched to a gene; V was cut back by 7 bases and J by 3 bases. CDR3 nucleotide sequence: TGCGCCAGCATCCCGGGACTAAATAAAGAGACCCAGTACTTC. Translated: CASIPGLNKETQYF.

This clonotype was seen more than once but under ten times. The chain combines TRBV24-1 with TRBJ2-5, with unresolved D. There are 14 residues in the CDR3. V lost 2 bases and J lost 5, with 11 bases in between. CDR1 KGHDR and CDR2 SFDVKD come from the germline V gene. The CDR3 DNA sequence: TGTGCCACCAGTGATTACTCGTTGGGGGAGACCCAGTACTTC. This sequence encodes CATSDYSLGETQYF.

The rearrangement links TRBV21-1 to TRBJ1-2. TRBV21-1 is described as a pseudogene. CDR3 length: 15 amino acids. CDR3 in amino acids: CASSKGRGANYGYTF. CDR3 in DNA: TGTGCCAGCAGCAAAGGTCGAGGAGCTAACTATGGCTACACCTTC.

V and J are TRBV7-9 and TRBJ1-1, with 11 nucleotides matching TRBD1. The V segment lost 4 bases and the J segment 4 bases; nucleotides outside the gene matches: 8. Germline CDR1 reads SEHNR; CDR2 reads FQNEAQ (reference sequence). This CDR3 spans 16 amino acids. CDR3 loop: CASSSDLGQGVTEAFF. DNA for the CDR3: TGTGCCAGCAGCTCGGACCTGGGACAGGGGGTCACTGAAGCTTTCTTT.

CDR3 amino acids: CASSEEAPAGYGYTF. The CDR3 coding sequence is TGTGCCAGCAGTGAAGAGGCCCCGGCGGGGTATGGCTACACCTTC. The chain uses TRBV25-1 and TRBJ1-2; D gene ambiguous. Germline V lookup: CDR1 MGHDK, CDR2 SYGVNS. V was pared by 2 bases and J by 5 bases, with 15 bases between. The CDR3 totals 15 residues.

This CDR3 is CASSLNRQLPGGRQYF. CDR3 nucleotides: TGTGCCAGCAGCTTAAATCGCCAGCTGCCAGGGGGAAGGCAGTACTTC. The V gene is TRBV5-5, the J gene TRBJ2-4; the match to TRBD1 covers 7 bases. The trim removed 2 bases at V and 13 bases at J, leaving 18 bases unmatched. The CDR3 sequence is 16 residues long. Germline-derived CDR1 and CDR2 are SGHKS and YYEKEE (reference sequence).

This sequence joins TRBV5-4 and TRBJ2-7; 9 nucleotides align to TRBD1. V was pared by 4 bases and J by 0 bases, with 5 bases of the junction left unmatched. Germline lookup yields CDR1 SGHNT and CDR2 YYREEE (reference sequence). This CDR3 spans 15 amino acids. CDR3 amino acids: CASSEQGASSYEQYF. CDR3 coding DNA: TGTGCCAGCAGCGAACAGGGGGCAAGCTCCTACGAGCAGTACTTC.

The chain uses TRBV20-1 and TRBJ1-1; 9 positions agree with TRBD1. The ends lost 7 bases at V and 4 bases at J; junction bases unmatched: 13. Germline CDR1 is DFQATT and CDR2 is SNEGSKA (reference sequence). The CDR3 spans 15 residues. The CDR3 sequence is CSVPTPGDRATEAFF. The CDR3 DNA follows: TGCAGTGTACCCACTCCTGGGGACAGGGCCACTGAAGCTTTCTTT.

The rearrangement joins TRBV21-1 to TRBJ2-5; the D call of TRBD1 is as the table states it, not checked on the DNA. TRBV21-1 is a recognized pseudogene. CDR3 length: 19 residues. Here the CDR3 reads CASSKMRARGRLLGETQYF. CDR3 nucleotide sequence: TGTGCCAGCAGCAAAATGAGGGCCAGGGGGAGGCTACTGGGGGAGACCCAGTACTTC.

CDR3 region: CASSLAGQGVSPLHF. The CDR3 nucleotides read TGTGCCAGCAGCTTAGCTGGACAGGGTGTGTCACCCCTCCACTTT. The chain uses TRBV7-9 and TRBJ1-6, with 8 nucleotides matching TRBD1. Germline assignment: CDR1 SEHNR and CDR2 FQNEAQ (reference sequence). The CDR3 extends over 15 amino acids. With 0 bases clipped from V and 10 bases from J, the junction kept 5 bases outside the gene matches.

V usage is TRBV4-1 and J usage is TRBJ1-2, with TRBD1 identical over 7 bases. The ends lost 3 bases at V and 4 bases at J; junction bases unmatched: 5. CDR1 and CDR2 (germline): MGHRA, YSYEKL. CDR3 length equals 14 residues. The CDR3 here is CASSQGDSPYGYTF. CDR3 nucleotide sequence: TGCGCCAGCAGCCAGGGGGACAGCCCCTATGGCTACACCTTC.

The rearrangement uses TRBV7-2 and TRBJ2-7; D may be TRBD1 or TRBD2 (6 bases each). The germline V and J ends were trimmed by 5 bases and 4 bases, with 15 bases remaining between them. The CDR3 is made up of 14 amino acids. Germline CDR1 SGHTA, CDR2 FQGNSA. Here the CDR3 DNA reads TGTGCCAGCAGCCGAGGGGGGCCAGAGTACGAGCAGTACTTC. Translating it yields CASSRGGPEYEQYF.

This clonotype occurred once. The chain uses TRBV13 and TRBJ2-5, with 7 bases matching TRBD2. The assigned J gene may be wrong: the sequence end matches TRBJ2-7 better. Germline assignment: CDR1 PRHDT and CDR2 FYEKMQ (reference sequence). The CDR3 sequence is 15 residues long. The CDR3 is CASSLIRGSGYEQYF. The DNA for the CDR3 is TGTGCCAGCAGCTTAATACGCGGGAGTGGTTACGAGCAGTACTTC.

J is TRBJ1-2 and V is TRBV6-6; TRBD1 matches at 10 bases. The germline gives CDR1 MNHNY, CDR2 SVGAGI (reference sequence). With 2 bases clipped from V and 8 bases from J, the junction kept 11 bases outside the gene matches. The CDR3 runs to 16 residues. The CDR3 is CASSYGPGQGRGGYTF. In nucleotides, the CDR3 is TGTGCCAGCAGTTACGGACCGGGACAGGGGAGAGGAGGCTACACCTTC.

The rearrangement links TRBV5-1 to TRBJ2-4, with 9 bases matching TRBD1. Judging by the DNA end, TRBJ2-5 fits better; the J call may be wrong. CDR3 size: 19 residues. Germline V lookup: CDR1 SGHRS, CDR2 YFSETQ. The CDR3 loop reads CASSSIGYRGLGKQETQYF. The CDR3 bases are TGCGCCAGCAGCTCGATTGGATACAGGGGGCTGGGGAAACAAGAGACCCAGTACTTC.

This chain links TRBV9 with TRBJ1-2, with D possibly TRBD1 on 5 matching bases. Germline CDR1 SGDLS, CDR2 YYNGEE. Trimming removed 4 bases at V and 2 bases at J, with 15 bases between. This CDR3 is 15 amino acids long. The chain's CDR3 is CASSRRAGKNYGYTF. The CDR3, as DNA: TGTGCCAGCAGCCGAAGGGCAGGGAAGAACTATGGCTACACCTTC. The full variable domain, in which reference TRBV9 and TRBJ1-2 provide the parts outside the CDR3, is DSGVTQTPKHLITATGQRVTLRCSPRSGDLSVYWYQQSLDQGLQFLIQYYNGEERAKGNILERFSAQQFPDLHSELNLSSLELGDSALYFCASSRRAGKNYGYTFGSGTRLTVV.

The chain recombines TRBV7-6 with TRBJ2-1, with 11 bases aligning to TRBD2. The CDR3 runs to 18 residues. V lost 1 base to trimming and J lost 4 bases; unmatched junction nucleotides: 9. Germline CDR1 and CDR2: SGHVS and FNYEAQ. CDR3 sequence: CASSLELAGALRYNEQFF. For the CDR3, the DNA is TGTGCCAGCAGCTTAGAACTAGCGGGAGCTTTGAGATACAATGAGCAGTTCTTC.

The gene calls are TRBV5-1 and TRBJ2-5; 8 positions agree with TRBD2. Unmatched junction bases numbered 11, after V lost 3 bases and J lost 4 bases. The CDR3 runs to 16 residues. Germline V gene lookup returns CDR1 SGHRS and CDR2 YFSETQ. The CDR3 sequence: CASSSPLAALGETQYF. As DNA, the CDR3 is TGCGCCAGCAGCTCCCCACTAGCGGCTCTTGGAGAGACCCAGTACTTC.

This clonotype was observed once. CDR3 coding DNA: TGTGCCAGCAGTTTACACAGGGAAGAGACCCAGTACTTC. It encodes CASSLHREETQYF. This sequence joins TRBV12-3 or TRBV12-4 and TRBJ2-5; a possible D gene is TRBD1 (6 bases). There are 13 residues in the CDR3. The V and J ends lost 2 bases and 3 bases respectively, with 7 bases between them.

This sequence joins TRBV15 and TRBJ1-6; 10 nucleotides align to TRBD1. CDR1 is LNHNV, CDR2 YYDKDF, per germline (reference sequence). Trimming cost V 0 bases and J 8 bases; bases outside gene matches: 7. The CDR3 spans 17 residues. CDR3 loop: CATSRDRNGQGDSPLHF. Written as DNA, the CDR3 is TGTGCCACCAGCAGAGACCGTAATGGACAGGGGGATTCACCCCTCCACTTT.

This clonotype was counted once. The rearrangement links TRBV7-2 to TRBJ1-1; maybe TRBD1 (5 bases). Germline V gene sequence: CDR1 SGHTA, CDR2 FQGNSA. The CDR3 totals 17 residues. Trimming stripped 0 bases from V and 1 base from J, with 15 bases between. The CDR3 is CASSLAKTRDWNTEAFF. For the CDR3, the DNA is TGTGCCAGCAGCTTAGCGAAGACCCGGGACTGGAACACTGAAGCTTTCTTT.

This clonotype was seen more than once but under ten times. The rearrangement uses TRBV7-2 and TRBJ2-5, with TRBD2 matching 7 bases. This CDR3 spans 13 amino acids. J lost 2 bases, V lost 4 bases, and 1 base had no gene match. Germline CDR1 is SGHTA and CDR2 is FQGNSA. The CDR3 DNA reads TGTGCCAGCAGCTGGGGGGGACAAGAGACCCAGTACTTC. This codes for CASSWGGQETQYF.

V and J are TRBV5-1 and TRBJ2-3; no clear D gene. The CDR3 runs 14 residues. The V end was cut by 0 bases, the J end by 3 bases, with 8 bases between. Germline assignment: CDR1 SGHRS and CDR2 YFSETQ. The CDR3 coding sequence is TGCGCCAGCAGCTTGGAACAGCAAACAGATACGCAGTATTTT. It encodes CASSLEQQTDTQYF.

CDR3 loop: CASSPRGHRNTEAFF. Here the CDR3 DNA reads TGTGCCAGCAGTCCGCGGGGACACCGGAACACTGAAGCTTTCTTT. The genes are TRBV27 and TRBJ1-1, with a weak D call TRBD1 (6 bases). Germline V lookup: CDR1 MNHEY, CDR2 SMNVEV (reference sequence). This CDR3 has 15 residues. V was clipped by 5 bases and J by 1 base, with 14 bases between them.

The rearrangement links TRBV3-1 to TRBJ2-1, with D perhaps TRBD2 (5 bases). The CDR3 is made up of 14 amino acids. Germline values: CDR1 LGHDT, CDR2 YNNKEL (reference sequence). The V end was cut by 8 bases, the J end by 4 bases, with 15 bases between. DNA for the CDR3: TGTGCCAGCTGTTCGTCACCGGGGTACAATGAGCAGTTCTTC. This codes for CASCSSPGYNEQFF.